The 28 T cell receptor beta chains reported below all come from one sample, sequenced in a study of identical twins. Via MiXCR, TCRdb re-called the 5' RACE reads, giving one row per CDR3 protein. Of approximately 470,000 distinct CDR3 sequences in the sample, more than 13% are singletons; the top ten hold over 0.5%. The data were also submitted as part of a second study, on yellow fever vaccine responses in identical twins.

Sequencing was performed on CD4+ T cells sorted from blood. The receptor set was obtained from a young woman in good health.

J is TRBJ2-5 and V is TRBV12-3 or TRBV12-4, with TRBD2 matching over 7 bases. The trim removed 5 bases at V and 1 base at J, leaving 7 bases unmatched. CDR3 length: 15 amino acids. The CDR3 DNA sequence: TGTGCCAGCAGTCAACGGGAGGCGACCCAAGAGACCCAGTACTTC. It specifies CASSQREATQETQYF.

The chain combines TRBV20-1 with TRBJ2-3; TRBD2 matches 9 bases. V was pared by 0 bases and J by 0 bases, with 10 bases of the junction left unmatched. This CDR3 is built from 18 residues. In germline, CDR1 is DFQATT, CDR2 SNEGSKA (reference sequence). The CDR3 sequence: CSARELRPAGGSTDTQYF. CDR3 bases: TGCAGTGCTAGAGAGCTTCGTCCCGCGGGAGGGAGCACAGATACGCAGTATTTT.

This clonotype was observed a handful of times. The V gene is TRBV6-1, the J gene TRBJ2-5; 9 nucleotides align to TRBD2. V shed 6 bases and J 3 bases; nucleotides not matched to a gene: 11. From germline, CDR1 is MNHNS and CDR2 SASEGT. This CDR3 spans 16 amino acids. The DNA for the CDR3 is TGTGCCAGCAGCCAACCGAAGCGGGGGGCGGAAGAGACCCAGTACTTC. This encodes CASSQPKRGAEETQYF.

CDR3 sequence: CASSYSLGTGWFF. CDR3 nucleotide sequence: TGTGCCAGCAGTTACTCGTTGGGGACAGGGTGGTTCTTC. V gene TRBV6-2 or TRBV6-3 combines with J gene TRBJ2-1; the match to TRBD1 covers 9 bases. The V segment lost 0 bases and the J segment 15 bases; nucleotides outside the gene matches: 6. The germline CDR1 and CDR2 sequences are MNHEY and SVGEGT. This CDR3 has 13 residues.

This clonotype was observed a few times. This chain connects TRBV6-1 to TRBJ2-1, with no clear D. CDR1 MNHNS and CDR2 SASEGT come from the germline V gene. CDR3 length equals 14 residues. V lost 2 bases, J lost 7 bases, and 12 bases lay in between. For the CDR3, the DNA is TGTGCCAGCAGTGAATCGAAGGATGTAAATGAGCAGTTCTTC. Translating it yields CASSESKDVNEQFF.

The gene calls are TRBV24-1 and TRBJ2-1, with 7 positions matching TRBD1. Germline V gene lookup returns CDR1 KGHDR and CDR2 SFDVKD. V gave up 4 bases and J gave up 16 bases; unmatched junction bases: 9. This CDR3 is built from 12 residues. Here the CDR3 reads CATSEGQITLFF. The CDR3, as DNA: TGTGCCACCAGTGAGGGACAGATCACGCTCTTCTTC.

The chain recombines TRBV9 with TRBJ2-3; D gene uncertain. Germline V gene sequence: CDR1 SGDLS, CDR2 YYNGEE. CDR3 length: 13 amino acids. Trimming removed 4 bases from V and 5 bases from J, with 11 bases in between. The CDR3 DNA sequence: TGTGCCAGCAGCACTAACTCTAGAGATACGCAGTATTTT. Amino acid sequence: CASSTNSRDTQYF.

This clonotype turned up a few times. The V call is TRBV12-3 or TRBV12-4, the J call TRBJ1-5; weak D call: TRBD1 (6 bases). The ends were cut back, 6 bases at V and 3 bases at J, with 12 bases in the middle. This CDR3 comprises 14 residues. CDR3 region: CASSNDRLNQPQHF. The CDR3 nucleotides read TGTGCCAGCAGCAATGACAGGCTCAATCAGCCCCAGCATTTT.

This clonotype came up many times. This chain links TRBV12-3 or TRBV12-4 with TRBJ1-3, with D unclear. The CDR3 loop spans 16 amino acids. Between the trimmed V and J ends, which lost 4 bases and 1 base, there was a span of 14 bases. The CDR3 DNA sequence: TGTGCCAGCAGTTATATTTCTCGGCCTTCTGGAAACACCATATATTTT. Its translation: CASSYISRPSGNTIYF.

The rearrangement joins TRBV5-1 to TRBJ2-7; D call uncertain. V lost 0 bases and J lost 5, with 9 bases in between. The germline V gene encodes CDR1 SGHRS and CDR2 YFSETQ. The CDR3 sequence is 13 residues long. The DNA for the CDR3 is TGCGCCAGCAGCTTGGTTTCCTTTGACGAGCAGTACTTC. Its protein is CASSLVSFDEQYF.

This clonotype was recorded at least ten times. This chain connects TRBV7-8 to TRBJ2-5; D ambiguous. Germline CDR1 SGHVS, CDR2 FQNEAQ. V lost 1 base, J lost 1 base, and 7 bases lay in between. This CDR3 spans 14 amino acids. The CDR3, as DNA: TGTGCCAGCAGCTTAGGAAGGTTCCAAGAGACCCAGTACTTC. Its translation: CASSLGRFQETQYF. The full variable domain, rest sourced from reference TRBV7-8 and TRBJ2-5, is GAGVSQSPRYKVAKRGQDVALRCDPISGHVSLFWYQQALGQGPEFLTYFQNEAQLDKSGLPSDRFFAERPEGSVSTLKIQRTQQEDSAVYLCASSLGRFQETQYFGPGTRLLVL.

This clonotype was observed a few times. The rearrangement links TRBV12-3 or TRBV12-4 to TRBJ2-3; 9 bases agree with TRBD2. The CDR3 sequence is 14 residues long. V shed 6 bases and J 5 bases; nucleotides not matched to a gene: 6. The CDR3 nucleotides read TGTGCCAGCAGAATAGCGGGAGTGGTAGATACGCAGTATTTT. Its translation is CASRIAGVVDTQYF.

This clonotype has a handful of counts. The rearrangement links TRBV3-1 to TRBJ1-2; D uncertain. CDR3 length: 14 residues. V lost 0 bases to trimming and J lost 0 bases, with 5 bases between them. CDR1 and CDR2 (germline): LGHDT, YNNKEL (reference sequence). DNA of the CDR3: TGTGCCAGCAGCCAAGATCCTCCTAACTATGGCTACACCTTC. Protein sequence: CASSQDPPNYGYTF.

This clonotype was picked up a small number of times. The CDR3 DNA sequence: TGTGCCAGCAGCCAAGGATTAGCGGGTTCCGATACGCAGTATTTT. Amino acids: CASSQGLAGSDTQYF. The V call is TRBV3-1, the J call TRBJ2-3, with 7 positions matching TRBD2. V trimming: 1 base; J trimming: 6 bases; junction bases outside the gene matches: 7. The CDR3 is 15 residues long. The germline V gene has CDR1 LGHDT and CDR2 YNNKEL (reference sequence).

The rearrangement joins TRBV12-3 or TRBV12-4 to TRBJ1-1; D uncertain. This CDR3 contains 13 residues. V shed 7 bases and J shed 4 bases, with 13 bases lying between them. The CDR3 coding sequence is TGTGCCAGCACCAAACGGAGTGGCACTGAAGCTTTCTTT. Residues: CASTKRSGTEAFF.

There are many counts of this clonotype. J is TRBJ2-5 and V is TRBV5-1; possibly TRBD2 for D (5 bases). With 0 bases removed from V and 4 bases from J, the gap between germline ends came to 10 bases. This CDR3 has 14 amino acids. Germline-derived CDR1 and CDR2 are SGHRS and YFSETQ. CDR3 coding DNA: TGCGCCAGCAGCTTGGGTGGTAGCGCAGAGACCCAGTACTTC. It specifies CASSLGGSAETQYF.

This clonotype turned up a few times. This chain links TRBV6-6 with TRBJ2-5; D is unclear. V lost 6 bases and J lost 5, with 10 bases in between. The CDR3 spans 12 residues. The germline CDR1 and CDR2 sequences are MNHNY and SVGAGI (reference sequence). The CDR3 here is CASSGERETQYF. CDR3 bases: TGTGCCAGCAGCGGCGAAAGGGAGACCCAGTACTTC.

The J gene is TRBJ2-4, the V gene TRBV29-1; 7 bases map to TRBD1. CDR3 length: 19 amino acids. Trimming removed 7 bases from V and 0 bases from J; junction bases left unmatched: 21. Germline V gene lookup returns CDR1 SQVTM and CDR2 ANQGSEA. The CDR3 coding sequence is TGCAGCGGCCGGGACAGCGGAGAACATTTAAAAAAAGCCAAAAACATTCAGTACTTC. Protein: CSGRDSGEHLKKAKNIQYF.

This chain links TRBV20-1 with TRBJ1-5, with 10 bases that match TRBD1. In germline, CDR1 is DFQATT, CDR2 SNEGSKA (reference sequence). The CDR3 is 16 amino acids. Unmatched junction bases numbered 6, after V lost 3 bases and J lost 1 base. The CDR3, as DNA: TGCAGTGCTAGGGGACAGGGGAGCTGGAGCAATCAGCCCCAGCATTTT. Its translation is CSARGQGSWSNQPQHF.

The rearrangement links TRBV6-2 or TRBV6-3 to TRBJ1-2; D remains unclear. V dropped 2 bases and J dropped 8 bases, with 9 bases sitting between them. CDR3 length equals 12 residues. Per germline, CDR1 MNHEY and CDR2 SVGEGT. CDR3: CASSYAPEGYTF. CDR3 sequence (DNA): TGTGCCAGCAGTTACGCGCCGGAAGGCTACACCTTC.

There are a few counts of this clonotype. CDR3 nucleotides: TGTGCCAGCCGCCGGGACAGGATGCCTCATACGCAGTATTTT. Amino acid sequence: CASRRDRMPHTQYF. The rearrangement links TRBV27 to TRBJ2-3; 8 nucleotides align to TRBD1. Losses at the gene ends were 8 bases for V and 7 bases for J; bases not matched to a gene: 11. This CDR3 is 14 amino acids long. The germline V gene encodes CDR1 MNHEY and CDR2 SMNVEV (reference sequence).

This clonotype was detected only a few times. The rearrangement links TRBV20-1 to TRBJ2-3, with D perhaps being TRBD1 or TRBD2 (6 bases each). V lost 3 bases and J lost 2, with 15 bases in between. Germline CDR1 is DFQATT and CDR2 is SNEGSKA (reference sequence). The CDR3 contains 15 residues. The CDR3 DNA sequence: TGCAGTGCTAGTAGGAGGGGGACATCCACAGATACGCAGTATTTT. As protein: CSASRRGTSTDTQYF.

The chain uses TRBV12-3 or TRBV12-4 and TRBJ2-7; D is undetermined. This CDR3 has 14 amino acids. Trimming took off 4 bases at V and 2 bases at J, with 12 bases between the two ends. DNA of the CDR3: TGTGCCAGCAGTTCTTCTGACGGAACCTACGAGCAGTACTTC. It codes for CASSSSDGTYEQYF.

This clonotype was seen a handful of times. V is TRBV28 and J is TRBJ2-3; 10 nucleotides match TRBD1. The CDR3 covers 18 residues. V gave up 5 bases and J gave up 6 bases; unmatched junction bases: 17. Per the germline V gene, CDR1 is MDHEN and CDR2 is SYDVKM. The CDR3 region has the DNA TGTGCCAGCAGTACCCGACCCCCCGGGACAGGGGAGGCGGATACGCAGTATTTT. This codes for CASSTRPPGTGEADTQYF.

In this sample, this clonotype turned up a few times. The chain has TRBV29-1 and TRBJ1-2, with 8 bases matching TRBD1. CDR3 length equals 14 residues. Germline V lookup: CDR1 SQVTM, CDR2 ANQGSEA. V lost 0 bases, J lost 14 bases, and 14 bases stayed unmatched. In DNA form, the CDR3 reads TGCAGCGTTGAAGATTTTCGGACAGGGACAAGTGGGACCTTC. Translation gives CSVEDFRTGTSGTF.

There are a few counts of this clonotype. The chain couples TRBV12-5 to TRBJ2-2, with D uncertain. This CDR3 spans 14 amino acids. The V gene's germline CDR1 is LGHNT and CDR2 FRNRAP. V was trimmed by 7 bases and J by 6 bases, leaving 15 bases between them. The CDR3, as DNA: TGTGCTAGTGCCGTGCTCGCTGGGTCCGGGGAGCTGTTTTTT. Translating gives CASAVLAGSGELFF.

Comments on this clonotype: Germline is not matched at one junction end, which may reflect a read error. V gene TRBV7-7 combines with J gene TRBJ2-5, with 7 bases identical to TRBD1. Germline CDR1 and CDR2: SSHAT and FNYEAQ (reference sequence). This CDR3 has 14 residues. CDR3 DNA: TGTGCTAGCAGCCTAACAGGGGCCTTGGAGACCCAGTACTTC. Translation: CASSLTGALETQYF.

This clonotype was observed a handful of times. The V gene is TRBV6-5, the J gene TRBJ2-2, with 9 bases matching TRBD1. V lost 2 bases, J lost 6 bases, and 4 bases stayed unmatched. The V gene's germline CDR1 is MNHEY and CDR2 SVGAGI. CDR3 length equals 15 residues. CDR3 loop: CASSYGTGYPGELFF. CDR3 sequence (DNA): TGTGCCAGCAGTTACGGGACAGGGTATCCCGGGGAGCTGTTTTTT.